This TCR beta chain came from a study of shared T cell receptors in the human thymus. V was clipped by 10 bases and J by 6 bases; unmatched bases: 4. This CDR3 is built from 13 residues. The germline V gene has CDR1 ENHRY and CDR2 SYGVKD. The table came from immunoSEQ multiplex PCR; TCRdb's copy has only in-frame clones and leaves some out. The sample has more than 550,000 clones; approximately 83% are singletons. The sample also formed part of further work on human thymus T cells. As reported in that work: The people who donated were healthy Finnish babies having corrective surgery for congenital heart defects. Thymus was obtained from resections taken during corrective heart surgery.

The sequence was collected from a girl under three years old with a congenital heart defect. The chain employs TRBV10-3 and TRBJ2-1, with 12 positions matching TRBD2. The sequenced sample consisted of thymocytes. The CDR3 DNA is TGTGCCACCCTAGCGGGGGGGCTCAATGAGCAGTTCTTC. Residues: CATLAGGLNEQFF.